The rows below give T cell receptor beta chains drawn from one sample of a study of T cell responses to AZD1222 COVID-19 vaccine. This table comes from immunoSEQ multiplex PCR, and its TCRdb copy is limited to in-frame clones, with some not included. The data show 100,000 or so clones, 90% to 95% seen once. The material was peripheral blood, obtained 28 days after the second AZD1222 dose. The receptors come from an adult who received the AZD1222 COVID-19 vaccine. CDR3s include the opening cysteine and the closing phenylalanine or tryptophan. The order of the fields is J gene, clone size, V gene, D gene, CDR3 protein, CDR3 DNA. A D gene is named only where the DNA matches it firmly. Expanded clones are given a class, and other clones once, few, many or no size at all.

TRBJ1-3 | NA | TRBV5-5 | TRBD1 | CASSLQGNIGNTIYF | TGTGCCAGCAGCTTACAGGGGAATATTGGAAACACCATATATTTT
TRBJ1-5 | NA | TRBV30 | TRBD1 | CACTTGTGGFGGQPQHF | TGTGCCTGCACCACGGGGACAGGTGGTTTCGGAGGTCAGCCCCAGCATTTT
TRBJ1-2 | few | TRBV7-2 | NA | CASSTSAGNYGYTF | TGTGCCAGCAGCACGTCGGCCGGGAACTATGGCTACACCTTC
TRBJ2-3 | NA | TRBV4-3 | NA | CASSRDPRSDTQYF | TGCGCCAGCAGCCGGGACCCGCGATCCGATACGCAGTATTTT
TRBJ1-5 | NA | TRBV18 | NA | CASSPGGTNQPQHF | TGTGCCAGCTCACCGGGGGGCACCAATCAGCCCCAGCATTTT
TRBJ1-5 | few | TRBV3-1/TRBV3-2 | NA | CASSQDLNQPQHF | TGTGCCAGCAGCCAAGATCTGAATCAGCCCCAGCATTTT
TRBJ1-4 | NA | TRBV15 | NA | CATSRDEVYGEKLFF | TGTGCCACCAGCAGAGATGAAGTTTACGGGGAAAAACTGTTTTTT
TRBJ2-1 | NA | TRBV7-2 | NA | CASSLLRDSQFF | TGTGCCAGCAGCTTATTGAGGGACTCCCAGTTCTTC
TRBJ1-2 | NA | TRBV19 | TRBD1 | CASSPQGGNYGYTF | TGTGCCAGTAGTCCCCAGGGGGGAAACTATGGCTACACCTTC
TRBJ1-5 | NA | TRBV29-1 | TRBD1 | CSVPISTGGVDQPQHF | TGCAGCGTGCCGATATCGACAGGGGGAGTCGATCAGCCCCAGCATTTT
TRBJ2-3 | NA | TRBV24-1 | TRBD2 | CATRARGLAGHEQYF | TGTGCCACCAGAGCTCGTGGACTAGCGGGACACGAGCAGTATTTT
TRBJ1-5 | NA | TRBV19 | TRBD1 | CASSRQGNQPQHF | TGTGCCAGTAGTAGACAGGGGAATCAGCCCCAGCATTTT
TRBJ1-3 | NA | TRBV6-1 | NA | CASSDEPGNTIYF | TGTGCCAGCAGTGATGAACCTGGAAACACCATATATTTT
TRBJ1-1 | NA | TRBV9 | NA | CASSREGARTEAFF | TGTGCCAGCAGCCGTGAGGGCGCGAGGACTGAAGCTTTCTTT
TRBJ2-1 | NA | TRBV12-3/TRBV12-4 | TRBD2 | CASSVSGGCVF | TGTGCCAGCAGTGTTAGCGGGGGGTGCGTCTTC
TRBJ1-5 | NA | TRBV7-7 | NA | CASSLVMGGGNQPQHF | TGTGCCAGCAGCTTGGTAATGGGCGGGGGCAATCAGCCCCAGCATTTT
TRBJ2-7 | NA | TRBV5-1 | NA | CASSLGSDEQYF | TGCGCCAGCAGCTTGGGGTCAGACGAGCAGTACTTC
TRBJ1-1 | NA | TRBV4-1 | TRBD1 | CASSHGTGGLGAEAFF | TGCGCCAGCAGCCACGGGACAGGTGGACTTGGGGCTGAAGCTTTCTTT
TRBJ1-5 | NA | TRBV7-8 | NA | CASSSPGPINQPQHF | TGTGCCAGCAGCTCCCCGGGACCGATCAATCAGCCCCAGCATTTT
TRBJ1-2 | NA | TRBV28 | NA | CASVYGYTF | TGTGCCAGCGTCTATGGCTACACCTTC
TRBJ2-1 | NA | TRBV7-6 | TRBD2 | CASSTVSGGKGDEQFF | TGTGCCAGCAGCACAGTTAGCGGGGGCAAAGGGGATGAGCAGTTCTTC
TRBJ2-1 | NA | TRBV30 | NA | CAWSEGVPYNEQFF | TGTGCCTGGAGTGAAGGAGTACCCTACAATGAGCAGTTCTTC
TRBJ1-3 | NA | TRBV7-6 | NA | CASSGTSGNTIYF | TGTGCCAGCAGCGGAACCTCTGGAAACACCATATATTTT
TRBJ2-3 | NA | TRBV18 | NA | CASSAHAGDTQYF | TGTGCCAGCTCGGCCCACGCGGGAGATACGCAGTATTTT
TRBJ1-2 | NA | TRBV29-1 | NA | CSVGDVGAHGYTF | TGCAGCGTGGGGGACGTTGGGGCCCATGGCTACACCTTC
TRBJ2-3 | NA | TRBV20-1 | NA | CSRQYTDTQYF | TGCAGTAGACAGTACACAGATACGCAGTATTTT
TRBJ2-5 | NA | TRBV5-8 | NA | CASSPDSQETQYF | TGTGCCAGCAGCCCGGACAGCCAAGAGACCCAGTACTTC
TRBJ1-4 | NA | TRBV29-1 | TRBD1 | CSVPGQGASTNEKLFF | TGCAGCGTACCTGGACAGGGGGCCTCCACTAATGAAAAACTGTTTTTT
TRBJ1-5 | once | TRBV12-3/TRBV12-4 | NA | CASTRGPNQPQHF | TGTGCCAGCACACGAGGACCCAATCAGCCCCAGCATTTT
TRBJ1-2 | NA | TRBV6-2/TRBV6-3 | NA | CASSSGTRRSGFYGYTF | TGTGCCAGCAGTTCCGGGACGCGTAGGTCCGGATTCTATGGCTACACCTTC
TRBJ1-6 | NA | TRBV7-2 | NA | CASSQENLPNSPLHF | TGTGCCAGCAGCCAGGAGAACTTACCGAATTCACCCCTCCACTTT